This T cell receptor (beta chain) was found in a study of blood T cell repertoires in COVID-19. Study-wide context: The United States, Italy and Spain provided the acute and convalescent COVID-19 samples.

Trimming shortened V by 3 bases and J by 6 bases, and 11 bases separated the two germline ends. Germline V gene sequence: CDR1 DFQATT, CDR2 SNEGSKA (reference sequence). CDR3 length: 13 residues. Per the authors' pipeline: The assay estimated nucleated cells by amplifying reference gene primers. Data came from immunoSEQ multiplex PCR; TCRdb stores just in-frame clones and leaves some out. The V and J calls and the clone size are those of that table, but D and trimming were determined from the DNA. The sample records hundreds of thousands of clones, about nine tenths being singletons. This receptor was taken from a woman in her 30s with active or convalescent COVID-19. V gene TRBV20-1 combines with J gene TRBJ2-2, with D perhaps TRBD1 (5 bases). Input material: peripheral blood. The CDR3 sequence: CSASPQGAGELFF. The CDR3 nucleotides are TGCAGTGCTAGTCCCCAGGGTGCCGGGGAGCTGTTTTTT.